This T cell receptor (beta chain) was documented in a study of cytomegalovirus exposure and HLA in healthy donors. Regarding the study as a whole: Accurate prediction of most subjects' HLA-A and HLA-B alleles from TCR beta sequences was reported. The classifier reportedly diagnosed cytomegalovirus status with high specificity and sensitivity. In a later analysis, TCR association rates varied by HLA locus: DRB1 most, HLA-C fewest.

A remark on this clone: The antigen is undetermined.

Primers included in the PCR were 60 Vbeta and 13 Jbeta primers. Some clones are missing from TCRdb's copy, which holds only in-frame ones; the method was immunoSEQ multiplex PCR. The data contain approximately 140,000 clones, approximately 79% of them singletons. The source of this sequence is a woman aged 40 to 50 in good health and CMV-seropositive. Material for sequencing was PBMCs.

In DNA form, the CDR3 reads TGTGCCAGCAGCGTAGTAGGGGATAATTCACCCCTCCACTTT. Amino acid sequence: CASSVVGDNSPLHF. This chain joins TRBV9 and TRBJ1-6, with D tentatively TRBD1 (5 bases). From germline, CDR1 is SGDLS and CDR2 YYNGEE. Trimming took 0 bases from V and 5 from J, leaving 6 bases between them. The CDR3 has 14 residues.